What follows is one T cell receptor beta chain and its context. Here immunoSEQ multiplex PCR was the method, and the copy in TCRdb shows in-frame clones only, minus some. The sample holds about 31,000 clones, about 89% seen once. After removal of 8 bases from V and 6 bases from J, the junction contained 10 bases not matched to a gene. The CDR3 extends over 14 amino acids. The V gene's germline CDR1 is SGHTA and CDR2 FQGTGA. The data belong to a study of T cell changes during pregnancy in multiple sclerosis. The V and J genes are TRBV7-3 and TRBJ2-1, with 7 bases identical to TRBD2. This receptor was obtained from a female donor with multiple sclerosis, enrolled in a pregnancy study. Material: CD8+ T cells from peripheral blood mononuclear cells, obtained in the second trimester of pregnancy. CDR3 region: CASAQRDGLNEQFF. CDR3 in DNA: TGTGCCAGCGCCCAGCGGGACGGTCTCAATGAGCAGTTCTTC. Full variable domain (missing parts from reference TRBV7-3 and TRBJ2-1): GAGVSQTPSNKVTEKGKYVELRCDPISGHTALYWYRQSLGQGPEFLIYFQGTGAADDSGLPNDRFFAVRPEGSVSTLKIQRTERGDSAVYLCASAQRDGLNEQFFGPGTRLTVL.